A single sample gave rise to the 17 T cell receptor beta chains below, sequenced in a study of Graves' ophthalmopathy and Graves' hyperthyroidism listed by TCRdb under 2018. Sequenced using an Illumina HiSeq 2000. TCR beta CDR3 regions were amplified from RNA transcripts for repertoire sequencing. A first-round RT-PCR used HTBI primers with the Qiagen OneStep RT-PCR kit, followed by a second-round multiplex PCR, size selection and purification. The public reads were quality trimmed at Q25 with fastp and then assembled into clones with MiXCR by TCRdb, keeping productive beta chains. Records with the same CDR3 protein are collapsed into one entry carrying the most frequent genes and DNA. A total of 400,000 to 450,000 distinct CDR3 sequences appear in this sample, approximately 21% of them only once. 2.5% to 3.5% of the sample comes from the top ten. Sequencing used peripheral blood. The receptors shown here come from a woman aged 18-29 years with stable Graves' hyperthyroidism. Donor details come from another sample of the same person, matched by shared clones.

V gene TRBV20-1 combines with J gene TRBJ2-5; the D gene is possibly TRBD1 (5 bases). V was cut by 6 bases and J by 10 bases, with 18 bases left in between. Germline CDR1 and CDR2: DFQATT and SNEGSKA (reference sequence). The CDR3 is 12 amino acids. The CDR3 DNA follows: TGCAGTGCCCTTCTCGGCCAGGGTAGCCAGTACTTC. It encodes CSALLGQGSQYF.

This clonotype was found many times. This chain connects TRBV6-2 or TRBV6-3 to TRBJ1-5; no firm D call. CDR3 length: 13 residues. Between the trimmed V and J ends, which lost 6 bases and 7 bases, there was a span of 13 bases. Germline V lookup: CDR1 MNHEY, CDR2 SVGEGT. The CDR3 DNA reads TGTGCCAGCAGGTCATTTTCGGGACAGCCCCAGCATTTT. It encodes CASRSFSGQPQHF.

This clonotype has at least ten counts. The chain links TRBV11-2 to TRBJ1-5; D not certain. Trimming shortened V by 1 base and J by 7 bases, and 8 bases separated the two germline ends. CDR3 length equals 13 residues. Germline V gene sequence: CDR1 SGHAT, CDR2 FQNNGV. In DNA, the CDR3 is TGTGCCAGCAGCTTAGGCCCGGGACAGCCCCAGCATTTT. Protein sequence: CASSLGPGQPQHF.

This clonotype was detected many times. V is TRBV2 and J is TRBJ2-5; TRBD2 matches at 7 bases. Germline CDR1 SNHLY, CDR2 FYNNEI. CDR3 size: 13 residues. J lost 5 bases, V lost 6 bases, and 6 bases had no gene match. Here the CDR3 DNA reads TGTGCCAGCAGCCTCCAGGGAGGGGAGACCCAGTACTTC. This translates into CASSLQGGETQYF.

This clonotype was counted at least ten times. The chain employs TRBV5-1 and TRBJ1-1; D gene unclear. The CDR3 is 15 residues long. Germline assignment: CDR1 SGHRS and CDR2 YFSETQ. Trimming pared 2 bases from V and 0 bases from J, leaving 11 bases between. For the CDR3, the DNA is TGCGCCAGCAGCTTCCGGGATCCCGTGAACACTGAAGCTTTCTTT. It is translated as CASSFRDPVNTEAFF. The full variable domain, its missing parts supplied by reference TRBV5-1 and TRBJ1-1, is KAGVTQTPRYLIKTRGQQVTLSCSPISGHRSVSWYQQTPGQGLQFLFEYFSETQRNKGNFPGRFSGRQFSNSRSEMNVSTLELGDSALYLCASSFRDPVNTEAFFGQGTRLTVV.

The chain recombines TRBV12-3 or TRBV12-4 with TRBJ2-7, with D hard to call. The CDR3 extends over 14 amino acids. V was pared by 6 bases and J by 2 bases, with 14 bases between. This CDR3 reads CASRRGGYTYEQYF. The CDR3 DNA reads as TGTGCCAGCAGACGTGGCGGCTATACCTACGAGCAGTACTTC.

This clonotype was detected ten times or more. V gene TRBV11-2 combines with J gene TRBJ1-1; D not resolved. The V end lost 1 base, the J end lost 4 bases, and 13 bases lay between the germline ends. The V gene's germline CDR1 is SGHAT and CDR2 FQNNGV. The CDR3 runs 15 residues. The CDR3 is CASSLVLGIGTEAFF. CDR3 DNA sequence: TGTGCCAGCAGCTTAGTACTGGGTATCGGCACTGAAGCTTTCTTT.

This clonotype was detected many times. The chain carries TRBV7-2 and TRBJ2-7; unclear D gene. The CDR3 is 14 residues long. In germline, CDR1 is SGHTA, CDR2 FQGNSA. Deletions cut 4 bases from V and 1 base from J, with 11 bases between. The CDR3 nucleotides read TGTGCCAGCAGCTCTGCGTACGGGTCCTACGAGCAGTACTTC. It translates to CASSSAYGSYEQYF.

The chain uses TRBV13 and TRBJ2-6, with TRBD2 as a possible D gene (7 bases). Germline V gives CDR1 PRHDT, CDR2 FYEKMQ (reference sequence). The V and J ends lost 4 bases and 0 bases respectively, with 19 bases between them. The CDR3 spans 19 residues. CDR3 nucleotide sequence: TGTGCCAGCAGCTCAAACGGGGGGCAGGAGGTCTCTGGGGCCAACGTCCTGACTTTC. Encoded protein: CASSSNGGQEVSGANVLTF.

This clonotype occurred a few times. The chain joins TRBV5-1 to TRBJ2-7, with D possibly being TRBD1 or TRBD2 (6 bases each). Trimming shortened V by 4 bases and J by 3 bases, and 17 bases separated the two germline ends. The length of the CDR3 is 15 residues. The germline gives CDR1 SGHRS, CDR2 YFSETQ. The chain's CDR3 is CASSPEGGVVYEQYF. The CDR3 coding sequence is TGCGCCAGCAGCCCCGAGGGGGGCGTTGTCTACGAGCAGTACTTC.

This clonotype has a handful of counts. The chain combines TRBV10-2 with TRBJ2-6, with TRBD1 matching over 8 bases. The CDR3 totals 17 residues. Germline loops: CDR1 WSHSY, CDR2 SAAADI. J was trimmed by 0 bases and V by 1 base; bases with no gene match: 2. The CDR3 region is CASSEWDRPSGANVLTF. The CDR3 DNA reads TGCGCCAGCAGTGAGTGGGACAGGCCCTCTGGGGCCAACGTCCTGACTTTC.

This clonotype was picked up many times. The chain links TRBV12-3 or TRBV12-4 to TRBJ2-7; 10 nucleotides match TRBD2. The junction had 4 bases not matched to a gene; V was cut back by 3 bases and J by 2 bases. This CDR3 has 15 residues. Written as DNA, the CDR3 is TGTGCCAGCAGTTTTTGGAGCGGGAGGGCCTACGAGCAGTACTTC. Translating it yields CASSFWSGRAYEQYF.

This CDR3 is CASSLGTLRETQYF. For the CDR3, the DNA is TGTGCCAGTAGTTTGGGGACTCTACGGGAGACCCAGTACTTC. V usage is TRBV19 and J usage is TRBJ2-5; maybe TRBD2 (6 bases). The V gene lost 5 bases and the J gene lost 5 bases, with 15 bases spanning the gap. CDR1 and CDR2 from the germline V gene are LNHDA and SQIVND (reference sequence). The CDR3 is 14 amino acids.

This clonotype was counted only a few times. The rearrangement links TRBV6-1 to TRBJ2-3; 8 nucleotides agree with TRBD2. Germline V CDR1 and CDR2: MNHNS, SASEGT. V was clipped by 8 bases and J by 3 bases; unmatched bases: 4. The CDR3 sequence is 13 residues long. The CDR3 spells CASVSGRTDTQYF. The CDR3 nucleotides read TGTGCCAGCGTGAGCGGGAGAACAGATACGCAGTATTTT.

The chain uses TRBV15 and TRBJ2-7; D not resolved. Germline V lookup: CDR1 LNHNV, CDR2 YYDKDF (reference sequence). The CDR3 sequence is 14 residues long. Between the trimmed V and J ends, which lost 0 bases and 3 bases, there was a span of 9 bases. Here the CDR3 reads CATSRDRTGYEQYF. The CDR3 nucleotides are TGTGCCACCAGCAGAGACAGAACTGGCTACGAGCAGTACTTC. The whole variable domain, remainder taken from reference TRBV15 and TRBJ2-7, is DAMVIQNPRYQVTQFGKPVTLSCSQTLNHNVMYWYQQKSSQAPKLLFHYYDKDFNNEADTPDNFQSRRPNTSFCFLDIRSPGLGDTAMYLCATSRDRTGYEQYFGPGTRLTVT.

Ten or more counts support this clonotype. The chain couples TRBV6-1 to TRBJ1-6; maybe TRBD1 (6 bases). Trimming removed 5 bases from V and 10 bases from J, with 18 bases in between. CDR3 size: 15 residues. CDR1 MNHNS and CDR2 SASEGT come from the germline V gene. In DNA, the CDR3 is TGTGCCAGCAGTCCCTATGGGGGCCGGGACTCACCCCTCCACTTT. Encoded protein: CASSPYGGRDSPLHF.

This clonotype has a count of ten or more. This sequence joins TRBV6-5 and TRBJ2-7; TRBD1 matches at 9 bases. Germline-derived CDR1 and CDR2 are MNHEY and SVGAGI. The length of the CDR3 is 14 residues. The V segment lost 2 bases and the J segment 2 bases; nucleotides outside the gene matches: 1. The CDR3 spells CASSYGTGTYEQYF. The CDR3 DNA reads TGTGCCAGCAGTTACGGGACAGGGACCTACGAGCAGTACTTC.